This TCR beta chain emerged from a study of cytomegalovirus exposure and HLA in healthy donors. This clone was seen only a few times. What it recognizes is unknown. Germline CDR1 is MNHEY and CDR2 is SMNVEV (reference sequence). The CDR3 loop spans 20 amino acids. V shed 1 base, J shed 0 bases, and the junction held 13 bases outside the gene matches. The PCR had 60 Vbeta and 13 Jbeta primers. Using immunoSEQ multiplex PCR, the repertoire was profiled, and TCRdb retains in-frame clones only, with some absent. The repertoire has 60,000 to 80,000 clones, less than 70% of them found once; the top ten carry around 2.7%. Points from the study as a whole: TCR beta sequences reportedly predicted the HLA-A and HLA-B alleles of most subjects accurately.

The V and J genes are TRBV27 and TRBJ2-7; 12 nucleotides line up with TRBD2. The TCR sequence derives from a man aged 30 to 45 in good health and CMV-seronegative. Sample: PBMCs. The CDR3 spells CASSLLVLAGGPGSSYEQYF. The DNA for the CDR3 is TGTGCCAGCAGTTTATTGGTTCTAGCGGGGGGGCCAGGGAGCTCCTACGAGCAGTACTTC.